The present entry profiles one T cell receptor (beta chain) with its context. Its matching antigen is unknown. This entry comes from a study of lymphopenia after photon versus proton radiotherapy. Per germline, CDR1 MNHNS and CDR2 SASEGT. This CDR3 has 13 amino acids. V gave up 7 bases and J gave up 2 bases, with 9 bases separating them. Findings and limits, study-wide: Better survival with proton therapy was suggested as possible, not demonstrated. In patients who died, overall survival fell as post-nadir TCR diversity dropped more. After the lymphocyte nadir, photon-treated repertoires showed oligoclonal expansion, especially of CD8+ Temra cells.

Repertoires were generated with immunoSEQ multiplex PCR, while TCRdb's copy carries only in-frame clones and drops some. The data contain some 30,000 clones, about 90% of them singletons. The clonotype originates from a woman in her forties or fifties with pancreatic cancer. The chain has TRBV6-1 and TRBJ2-1; no clear D gene. This specimen consisted of peripheral blood, obtained from a patient treated with photon-based radiotherapy. The CDR3 nucleotides read TGTGCCAGCACTAGGCCCCCCTACAATGAGCAGTTCTTC. Protein sequence: CASTRPPYNEQFF.